This TCR beta chain stems from a study of shared clonotypes between healthy human individuals. About this clone itself: What it recognizes is unknown.

General study points: Relative to memory subsets, naive subsets generally showed larger estimated richness.

Free of recent acute infections or vaccinations, the donors were healthy HIV-negative adults. A split of CD4+ cells into CD45RA+ naive and CD45RA-negative memory subsets was performed. Produced via immunoSEQ multiplex PCR; TCRdb's table is partial and in-frame only. The profile shows about 2.4 million clones, 93% of them singletons. V was trimmed by 2 bases and J by 7 bases, leaving 12 bases between them. Germline V lookup: CDR1 MNHEY, CDR2 SVGAGI. The CDR3 loop spans 14 amino acids. The sequence was collected from a man aged 18 to 30 in good health. Some clones in this sample may be carry-over from other donors' samples. The sample was naive CD4+ T cells from PBMCs. The subset is: CD45RA+ positively selected. V gene TRBV6-5 combines with J gene TRBJ2-1, with D possibly being TRBD1 or TRBD2 (5 bases each). Here the CDR3 reads CASSYEGTGNEQFF. As DNA, the CDR3 is TGTGCCAGCAGTTACGAGGGGACCGGGAATGAGCAGTTCTTC.